Each of the 25 T cell receptor beta chains below was sequenced from the same sample in a study of T-cell memory formation after mild COVID-19. One entry per CDR3 protein results from TCRdb running MiXCR on the 5' RACE reads. The table has some 250,000 distinct CDR3 sequences, roughly 18% seen once. The sequencing sample was made of PBMCs or a T cell subset sorted from them (not recorded which). The source is a young man who had mild COVID-19 (a few samples of this study predate the infection). Cell type and time point are not known.

This clonotype was seen many times. Mismatch with germline at one junction end may stem from a read error. CDR3 nucleotides: TGTGCCAGCAGTAACGTTATCGGGACGCGGAGCATTCGGGCATTC. Translated: CASSNVIGTRSIRAF. The chain recombines TRBV11-2 with TRBJ2-7, with D perhaps being TRBD1 or TRBD2 (5 bases each). The CDR3 length is 15 residues. In germline, CDR1 is SGHAT, CDR2 FQNNGV.

The gene calls are TRBV4-1 and TRBJ2-7, with D perhaps TRBD1 (6 bases). Germline values: CDR1 MGHRA, CDR2 YSYEKL. The V end lost 4 bases, the J end lost 0 bases, and 13 bases lay between the germline ends. This CDR3 spans 15 amino acids. As DNA, the CDR3 is TGCGCCAGCAGCCGCGACAGGCTTAGCTCCTACGAGCAGTACTTC. Protein product: CASSRDRLSSYEQYF.

This clonotype was counted between two and nine times. The rearrangement uses TRBV29-1 and TRBJ2-2; 7 bases match TRBD1. The CDR3 contains 14 residues. The V gene end was trimmed by 7 bases and the J gene end by 4 bases; junction bases not matched to a gene: 9. From germline, CDR1 is SQVTM and CDR2 ANQGSEA. DNA for the CDR3: TGCAGCGCCTCGAAGACAGGGATCACCGGGGAGCTGTTTTTT. As protein: CSASKTGITGELFF.

This clonotype showed up just a few times. V usage is TRBV20-1 and J usage is TRBJ2-2; 10 positions agree with TRBD1. V was clipped by 1 base and J by 0 bases; unmatched bases: 8. There are 18 residues in the CDR3. Germline CDR1 is DFQATT and CDR2 is SNEGSKA (reference sequence). In nucleotides, the CDR3 is TGCAGTGCTAGAGCTCCGGGACAGGGGACGGCGAACACCGGGGAGCTGTTTTTT. Translation: CSARAPGQGTANTGELFF.

V gene TRBV7-2 combines with J gene TRBJ2-5, with D perhaps TRBD2 (6 bases). V was cut by 5 bases and J by 7 bases, with 20 bases left in between. Germline V gene sequence: CDR1 SGHTA, CDR2 FQGNSA. The CDR3 is 15 amino acids. The CDR3 reads CASSPEVGGWGTQYF. As DNA, the CDR3 is TGTGCCAGCAGCCCGGAGGTGGGGGGATGGGGGACCCAGTACTTC.

The gene calls are TRBV6-5 and TRBJ2-3; the D gene is possibly TRBD1 (5 bases). V shed 0 bases and J shed 4 bases, with 11 bases lying between them. The CDR3 extends over 15 amino acids. Germline CDR1 reads MNHEY; CDR2 reads SVGAGI. The CDR3 sequence: CASSYSAGWPDTQYF. In DNA form, the CDR3 reads TGTGCCAGCAGTTACTCGGCAGGGTGGCCAGATACGCAGTATTTT.

There are a few counts of this clonotype. This chain connects TRBV9 to TRBJ1-5, with TRBD1 as a possible D gene (5 bases). Germline-derived CDR1 and CDR2 are SGDLS and YYNGEE. The V and J ends lost 0 bases and 4 bases respectively, with 11 bases between them. This CDR3 region has 15 residues. The CDR3 spells CASSVEGLMNQPQHF. The CDR3 DNA follows: TGTGCCAGCAGCGTAGAGGGGCTAATGAATCAGCCCCAGCATTTT.

The chain joins TRBV4-3 to TRBJ1-2, with 8 bases that match TRBD1. Germline lookup yields CDR1 LGHNA and CDR2 YSLEER. The J segment lost 4 bases and the V segment lost 1 base, leaving 20 bases of the junction unmatched. The CDR3 has 20 amino acids. The CDR3: CASSQGQGADFLDPVYGYTF. The CDR3 region has the DNA TGCGCCAGCAGCCAAGGGCAGGGGGCAGACTTTCTAGACCCTGTCTATGGCTACACCTTC.

This clonotype occurred a few times. No conserved phenylalanine or tryptophan ends this CDR3, so it is likely a read error. This chain connects TRBV20-1 to TRBJ1-2; D is unclear. Trimming removed 1 base at V and 3 bases at J, with 3 bases between. CDR3 length: 11 residues. Germline-derived CDR1 and CDR2 are DFQATT and SNEGSKA (reference sequence). The CDR3 DNA reads as TGCAGTGCTAGAGGGGACTATGGCTACACCTTA. It encodes CSARGDYGYTL.

The V and J genes are TRBV20-1 and TRBJ1-5; D perhaps matches TRBD1 (5 bases). The germline V gene has CDR1 DFQATT and CDR2 SNEGSKA (reference sequence). CDR3 size: 15 residues. Between the trimmed V and J ends, which lost 3 bases and 9 bases, there was a span of 21 bases. CDR3 loop: CSASAEQGGLSPQHF. The CDR3 nucleotides read TGCAGTGCTAGTGCCGAGCAGGGCGGGCTGTCGCCCCAGCATTTT.

This clonotype was recorded a few times. The rearrangement uses TRBV10-3 and TRBJ2-2; D perhaps matches TRBD1 (6 bases). Germline V CDR1 and CDR2: ENHRY, SYGVKD. There are 16 residues in the CDR3. V lost 5 bases, J lost 1 base, and 14 bases lay in between. Here the CDR3 reads CAISRDTAKNTGELFF. CDR3 sequence (DNA): TGTGCCATCAGTCGGGACACCGCGAAGAACACCGGGGAGCTGTTTTTT.

This clonotype was picked up a small number of times. The CDR3 is CASSGTGPGYEQYF. The CDR3 bases are TGTGCCAGCAGCGGGACAGGGCCTGGCTACGAGCAGTACTTC. V gene TRBV7-9 combines with J gene TRBJ2-7; 9 nucleotides agree with TRBD1. This CDR3 is built from 14 residues. V shed 5 bases, J shed 3 bases, and the junction held 5 bases outside the gene matches. The germline V gene has CDR1 SEHNR and CDR2 FQNEAQ (reference sequence).

This clonotype has just a few counts. The chain joins TRBV6-4 to TRBJ2-3; TRBD2 agrees at 12 bases. Germline V gene data show CDR1 as MRHNA and CDR2 as SNTAGT. The ends lost 6 bases at V and 3 bases at J; junction bases unmatched: 7. This CDR3 is 16 amino acids long. DNA for the CDR3: TGTGCCAGCAGCGAAACTAGCGGGGGGTCTACAGATACGCAGTATTTT. Translated: CASSETSGGSTDTQYF.

This clonotype was observed a few times. The genes are TRBV9 and TRBJ2-2; tentatively, D is TRBD2 (6 bases). Trimming took 3 bases from V and 3 from J, leaving 12 bases between them. Germline loops: CDR1 SGDLS, CDR2 YYNGEE. CDR3 length: 15 amino acids. As DNA, the CDR3 is TGTGCCAGCAGCGACGGGACTGCCGACACCGGGGAGCTGTTTTTT. This translates into CASSDGTADTGELFF.

As DNA, the CDR3 is TGTGCCAGCAGCTCCTCGGTGGCAGGGAGGGAGCAGTACTTC. It specifies CASSSSVAGREQYF. This chain links TRBV7-2 with TRBJ2-7, with D possibly matching TRBD2 (6 bases). Germline CDR1 reads SGHTA; CDR2 reads FQGNSA. Trimming removed 4 bases at V and 7 bases at J, with 17 bases between. The CDR3 consists of 14 residues.

This clonotype came up many times. The chain combines TRBV7-9 with TRBJ1-4, with D unclear. Germline values: CDR1 SEHNR, CDR2 FQNEAQ (reference sequence). Trimming took off 3 bases at V and 5 bases at J, with 7 bases between the two ends. The CDR3 runs 13 residues. The CDR3 sequence is CASSFSVNEKLFF. DNA for the CDR3: TGTGCCAGCAGCTTCTCGGTGAATGAAAAACTGTTTTTT.

The chain combines TRBV6-2 or TRBV6-3 with TRBJ1-1, with TRBD1 matching 8 bases. Germline lookup yields CDR1 MNHEY and CDR2 SVGEGT. V lost 6 bases to trimming and J lost 0 bases; unmatched junction nucleotides: 0. The CDR3 length is 13 residues. CDR3 DNA sequence: TGTGCCAGCAGACAGGGGGTGAACACTGAAGCTTTCTTT. Protein: CASRQGVNTEAFF.

The chain combines TRBV7-9 with TRBJ2-5; D remains ambiguous. The CDR3 is 12 amino acids. V lost 5 bases and J 2 bases, leaving 6 bases between the germline ends. CDR1 is SEHNR, CDR2 FQNEAQ, per germline (reference sequence). The CDR3 loop reads CASSEKQETQYF. CDR3 sequence (DNA): TGTGCCAGCAGCGAAAAACAAGAGACCCAGTACTTC. The variable domain in full, completed from reference TRBV7-9 and TRBJ2-5, reads DTGVSQNPRHKITKRGQNVTFRCDPISEHNRLYWYRQTLGQGPEFLTYFQNEAQLEKSRLLSDRFSAERPKGSFSTLEIQRTEQGDSAMYLCASSEKQETQYFGPGTRLLVL.

This clonotype was counted only a few times. The chain recombines TRBV6-1 with TRBJ1-5, with D possibly being TRBD1 (6 bases). The CDR3 runs to 13 residues. Trimming cost V 6 bases and J 7 bases, with 13 bases left between them. The germline CDR1 and CDR2 sequences are MNHNS and SASEGT. The CDR3 sequence: CASRPTGSQPQHF. The CDR3 coding sequence is TGTGCCAGCAGACCGACAGGCTCCCAGCCCCAGCATTTT.

This clonotype has only a few counts. The chain couples TRBV20-1 to TRBJ1-2; 9 nucleotides align to TRBD1. Per germline, CDR1 DFQATT and CDR2 SNEGSKA (reference sequence). The CDR3 is 20 amino acids. V was pared by 0 bases and J by 1 base, with 18 bases of the junction left unmatched. The CDR3 here is CSARDLLPVQGAMDNYGYTF. For the CDR3, the DNA is TGCAGTGCTAGAGATCTTTTACCGGTACAGGGGGCAATGGATAACTATGGCTACACCTTC.

The genes are TRBV7-9 and TRBJ2-1; 9 bases match TRBD1. The ends lost 5 bases at V and 6 bases at J; junction bases unmatched: 8. The germline CDR1 and CDR2 sequences are SEHNR and FQNEAQ (reference sequence). There are 15 residues in the CDR3. This CDR3 is CASSTTGGVGNEQFF. In DNA form, the CDR3 reads TGTGCCAGCAGCACGACAGGGGGGGTTGGCAATGAGCAGTTCTTC.

This clonotype occurred a few times. The chain uses TRBV7-9 and TRBJ2-7; no definite D call. V was clipped by 3 bases and J by 3 bases, with 12 bases between them. Germline V gene data show CDR1 as SEHNR and CDR2 as FQNEAQ (reference sequence). The CDR3 has 14 amino acids. The CDR3 DNA reads as TGTGCCAGCAGCTTGGAAGAAACAAGCTACGAGCAGTACTTC. It yields the protein CASSLEETSYEQYF. The whole variable domain, filled in from reference TRBV7-9 and TRBJ2-7, reads DTGVSQNPRHKITKRGQNVTFRCDPISEHNRLYWYRQTLGQGPEFLTYFQNEAQLEKSRLLSDRFSAERPKGSFSTLEIQRTEQGDSAMYLCASSLEETSYEQYFGPGTRLTVT.

The sample holds one count of this clonotype. This chain links TRBV12-3 or TRBV12-4 with TRBJ1-1; possibly TRBD1 for D (6 bases). The CDR3 covers 17 residues. The V and J ends lost 4 bases and 4 bases respectively, with 22 bases between them. The CDR3 DNA reads TGTGCCAGCAGTTCCGGGGCTGGGGGCGGGAGGGGCACTGAAGCTTTCTTT. Protein product: CASSSGAGGGRGTEAFF.

This clonotype has just a few counts. V and J are TRBV27 and TRBJ2-4, with D uncertain. Between the trimmed V and J ends, which lost 3 bases and 4 bases, there was a span of 10 bases. The CDR3 covers 14 residues. CDR1 is MNHEY, CDR2 SMNVEV, per germline (reference sequence). CDR3 bases: TGTGCCAGCAGTTTCCAACCCACAAAAAACATTCAGTACTTC. This encodes CASSFQPTKNIQYF.

The chain combines TRBV20-1 with TRBJ1-4; D is ambiguous. This CDR3 spans 11 amino acids. The germline V gene encodes CDR1 DFQATT and CDR2 SNEGSKA (reference sequence). V was clipped by 2 bases and J by 11 bases, with 9 bases between them. The CDR3, as DNA: TGCAGTGCTAGACCGGGAGACAAACTGTTTTTT. Amino acids: CSARPGDKLFF.